This TCR beta chain was sequenced during a study of shared clonotypes between healthy human individuals. This CDR3 contains 15 residues. V was pared by 0 bases and J by 7 bases, with 6 bases of the junction left unmatched. CDR1 is MNHNY and CDR2 is SVGAGI in the germline V gene (reference sequence). Assay: immunoSEQ multiplex PCR; the TCRdb copy retains only in-frame clones and omits some. The table lists roughly 2.6 million clones, 90% to 95% of them singletons, with over 0.12% in the top ten. This receptor was obtained from a man between 18 and 29 years old in good health. V is TRBV6-6 and J is TRBJ2-7; 10 nucleotides line up with TRBD1. Sequenced input: naive CD4+ T cells sorted from blood. Subset described: CD45RA+ positively selected. This CDR3 is CASSYSGTGVGEQYF. In nucleotides, the CDR3 is TGTGCCAGCAGTTACTCTGGGACAGGGGTGGGGGAGCAGTACTTC.